This T cell receptor beta chain was recovered during a study of T cells after yellow fever vaccination. A single record per CDR3 protein comes from TCRdb applying MiXCR to the 5' RACE reads. Seen here are around 310,000 distinct CDR3 sequences, 3% to 4.5% observed once, and the top ten hold approximately 24%. Germline values: CDR1 SGHTA, CDR2 FQGNSA. V lost 5 bases to trimming and J lost 6 bases, with 10 bases between them. CDR3 length: 13 residues. The source was PBMCs, collected 5 days after the yellow fever booster vaccination. The source of this sequence is a man younger than 35 who received the YFV17D yellow fever vaccine. The chain joins TRBV7-2 to TRBJ1-4, with D possibly matching TRBD1 (5 bases). Here the CDR3 DNA reads TGTGCCAGCAGCATGGGACGATATGAAAAACTGTTTTTT. This encodes CASSMGRYEKLFF.